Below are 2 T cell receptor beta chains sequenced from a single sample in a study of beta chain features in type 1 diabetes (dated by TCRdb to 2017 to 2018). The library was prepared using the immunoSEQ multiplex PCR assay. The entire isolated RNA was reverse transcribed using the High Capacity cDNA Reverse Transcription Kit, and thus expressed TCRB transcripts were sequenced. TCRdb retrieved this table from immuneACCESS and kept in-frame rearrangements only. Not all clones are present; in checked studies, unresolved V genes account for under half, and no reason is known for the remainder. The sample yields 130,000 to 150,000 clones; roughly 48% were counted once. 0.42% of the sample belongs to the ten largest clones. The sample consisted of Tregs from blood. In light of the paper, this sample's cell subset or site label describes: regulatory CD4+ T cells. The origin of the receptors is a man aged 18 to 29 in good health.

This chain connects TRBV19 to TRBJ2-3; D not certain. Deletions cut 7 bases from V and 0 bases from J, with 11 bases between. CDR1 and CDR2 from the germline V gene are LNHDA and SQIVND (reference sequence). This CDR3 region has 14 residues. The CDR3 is CASNAETSTDTQYF. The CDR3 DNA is TGTGCCAGTAATGCGGAAACTAGCACAGATACGCAGTATTTT.

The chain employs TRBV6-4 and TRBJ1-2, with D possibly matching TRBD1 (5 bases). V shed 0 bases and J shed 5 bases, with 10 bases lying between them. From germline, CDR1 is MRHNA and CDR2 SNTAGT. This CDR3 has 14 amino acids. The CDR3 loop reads CASSDSGAGYGYTF. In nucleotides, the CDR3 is TGTGCCAGCAGTGACTCTGGGGCCGGGTATGGCTACACCTTC.